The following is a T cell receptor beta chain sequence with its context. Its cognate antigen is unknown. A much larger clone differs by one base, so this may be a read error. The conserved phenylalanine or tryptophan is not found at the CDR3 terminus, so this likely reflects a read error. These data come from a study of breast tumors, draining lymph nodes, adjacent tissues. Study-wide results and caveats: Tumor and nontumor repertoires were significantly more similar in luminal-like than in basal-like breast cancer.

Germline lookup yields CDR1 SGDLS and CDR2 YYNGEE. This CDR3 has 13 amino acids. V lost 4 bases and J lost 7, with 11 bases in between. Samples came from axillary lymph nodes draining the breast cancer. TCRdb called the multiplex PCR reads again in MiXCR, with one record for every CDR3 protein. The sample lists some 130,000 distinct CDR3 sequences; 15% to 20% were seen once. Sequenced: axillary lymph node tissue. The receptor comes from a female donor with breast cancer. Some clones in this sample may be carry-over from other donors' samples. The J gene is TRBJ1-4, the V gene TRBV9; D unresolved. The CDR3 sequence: CASSPRTGEKLFL. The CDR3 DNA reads TGTGCCAGCAGCCCTCGGACGGGTGAAAAACTGTTTCTT.